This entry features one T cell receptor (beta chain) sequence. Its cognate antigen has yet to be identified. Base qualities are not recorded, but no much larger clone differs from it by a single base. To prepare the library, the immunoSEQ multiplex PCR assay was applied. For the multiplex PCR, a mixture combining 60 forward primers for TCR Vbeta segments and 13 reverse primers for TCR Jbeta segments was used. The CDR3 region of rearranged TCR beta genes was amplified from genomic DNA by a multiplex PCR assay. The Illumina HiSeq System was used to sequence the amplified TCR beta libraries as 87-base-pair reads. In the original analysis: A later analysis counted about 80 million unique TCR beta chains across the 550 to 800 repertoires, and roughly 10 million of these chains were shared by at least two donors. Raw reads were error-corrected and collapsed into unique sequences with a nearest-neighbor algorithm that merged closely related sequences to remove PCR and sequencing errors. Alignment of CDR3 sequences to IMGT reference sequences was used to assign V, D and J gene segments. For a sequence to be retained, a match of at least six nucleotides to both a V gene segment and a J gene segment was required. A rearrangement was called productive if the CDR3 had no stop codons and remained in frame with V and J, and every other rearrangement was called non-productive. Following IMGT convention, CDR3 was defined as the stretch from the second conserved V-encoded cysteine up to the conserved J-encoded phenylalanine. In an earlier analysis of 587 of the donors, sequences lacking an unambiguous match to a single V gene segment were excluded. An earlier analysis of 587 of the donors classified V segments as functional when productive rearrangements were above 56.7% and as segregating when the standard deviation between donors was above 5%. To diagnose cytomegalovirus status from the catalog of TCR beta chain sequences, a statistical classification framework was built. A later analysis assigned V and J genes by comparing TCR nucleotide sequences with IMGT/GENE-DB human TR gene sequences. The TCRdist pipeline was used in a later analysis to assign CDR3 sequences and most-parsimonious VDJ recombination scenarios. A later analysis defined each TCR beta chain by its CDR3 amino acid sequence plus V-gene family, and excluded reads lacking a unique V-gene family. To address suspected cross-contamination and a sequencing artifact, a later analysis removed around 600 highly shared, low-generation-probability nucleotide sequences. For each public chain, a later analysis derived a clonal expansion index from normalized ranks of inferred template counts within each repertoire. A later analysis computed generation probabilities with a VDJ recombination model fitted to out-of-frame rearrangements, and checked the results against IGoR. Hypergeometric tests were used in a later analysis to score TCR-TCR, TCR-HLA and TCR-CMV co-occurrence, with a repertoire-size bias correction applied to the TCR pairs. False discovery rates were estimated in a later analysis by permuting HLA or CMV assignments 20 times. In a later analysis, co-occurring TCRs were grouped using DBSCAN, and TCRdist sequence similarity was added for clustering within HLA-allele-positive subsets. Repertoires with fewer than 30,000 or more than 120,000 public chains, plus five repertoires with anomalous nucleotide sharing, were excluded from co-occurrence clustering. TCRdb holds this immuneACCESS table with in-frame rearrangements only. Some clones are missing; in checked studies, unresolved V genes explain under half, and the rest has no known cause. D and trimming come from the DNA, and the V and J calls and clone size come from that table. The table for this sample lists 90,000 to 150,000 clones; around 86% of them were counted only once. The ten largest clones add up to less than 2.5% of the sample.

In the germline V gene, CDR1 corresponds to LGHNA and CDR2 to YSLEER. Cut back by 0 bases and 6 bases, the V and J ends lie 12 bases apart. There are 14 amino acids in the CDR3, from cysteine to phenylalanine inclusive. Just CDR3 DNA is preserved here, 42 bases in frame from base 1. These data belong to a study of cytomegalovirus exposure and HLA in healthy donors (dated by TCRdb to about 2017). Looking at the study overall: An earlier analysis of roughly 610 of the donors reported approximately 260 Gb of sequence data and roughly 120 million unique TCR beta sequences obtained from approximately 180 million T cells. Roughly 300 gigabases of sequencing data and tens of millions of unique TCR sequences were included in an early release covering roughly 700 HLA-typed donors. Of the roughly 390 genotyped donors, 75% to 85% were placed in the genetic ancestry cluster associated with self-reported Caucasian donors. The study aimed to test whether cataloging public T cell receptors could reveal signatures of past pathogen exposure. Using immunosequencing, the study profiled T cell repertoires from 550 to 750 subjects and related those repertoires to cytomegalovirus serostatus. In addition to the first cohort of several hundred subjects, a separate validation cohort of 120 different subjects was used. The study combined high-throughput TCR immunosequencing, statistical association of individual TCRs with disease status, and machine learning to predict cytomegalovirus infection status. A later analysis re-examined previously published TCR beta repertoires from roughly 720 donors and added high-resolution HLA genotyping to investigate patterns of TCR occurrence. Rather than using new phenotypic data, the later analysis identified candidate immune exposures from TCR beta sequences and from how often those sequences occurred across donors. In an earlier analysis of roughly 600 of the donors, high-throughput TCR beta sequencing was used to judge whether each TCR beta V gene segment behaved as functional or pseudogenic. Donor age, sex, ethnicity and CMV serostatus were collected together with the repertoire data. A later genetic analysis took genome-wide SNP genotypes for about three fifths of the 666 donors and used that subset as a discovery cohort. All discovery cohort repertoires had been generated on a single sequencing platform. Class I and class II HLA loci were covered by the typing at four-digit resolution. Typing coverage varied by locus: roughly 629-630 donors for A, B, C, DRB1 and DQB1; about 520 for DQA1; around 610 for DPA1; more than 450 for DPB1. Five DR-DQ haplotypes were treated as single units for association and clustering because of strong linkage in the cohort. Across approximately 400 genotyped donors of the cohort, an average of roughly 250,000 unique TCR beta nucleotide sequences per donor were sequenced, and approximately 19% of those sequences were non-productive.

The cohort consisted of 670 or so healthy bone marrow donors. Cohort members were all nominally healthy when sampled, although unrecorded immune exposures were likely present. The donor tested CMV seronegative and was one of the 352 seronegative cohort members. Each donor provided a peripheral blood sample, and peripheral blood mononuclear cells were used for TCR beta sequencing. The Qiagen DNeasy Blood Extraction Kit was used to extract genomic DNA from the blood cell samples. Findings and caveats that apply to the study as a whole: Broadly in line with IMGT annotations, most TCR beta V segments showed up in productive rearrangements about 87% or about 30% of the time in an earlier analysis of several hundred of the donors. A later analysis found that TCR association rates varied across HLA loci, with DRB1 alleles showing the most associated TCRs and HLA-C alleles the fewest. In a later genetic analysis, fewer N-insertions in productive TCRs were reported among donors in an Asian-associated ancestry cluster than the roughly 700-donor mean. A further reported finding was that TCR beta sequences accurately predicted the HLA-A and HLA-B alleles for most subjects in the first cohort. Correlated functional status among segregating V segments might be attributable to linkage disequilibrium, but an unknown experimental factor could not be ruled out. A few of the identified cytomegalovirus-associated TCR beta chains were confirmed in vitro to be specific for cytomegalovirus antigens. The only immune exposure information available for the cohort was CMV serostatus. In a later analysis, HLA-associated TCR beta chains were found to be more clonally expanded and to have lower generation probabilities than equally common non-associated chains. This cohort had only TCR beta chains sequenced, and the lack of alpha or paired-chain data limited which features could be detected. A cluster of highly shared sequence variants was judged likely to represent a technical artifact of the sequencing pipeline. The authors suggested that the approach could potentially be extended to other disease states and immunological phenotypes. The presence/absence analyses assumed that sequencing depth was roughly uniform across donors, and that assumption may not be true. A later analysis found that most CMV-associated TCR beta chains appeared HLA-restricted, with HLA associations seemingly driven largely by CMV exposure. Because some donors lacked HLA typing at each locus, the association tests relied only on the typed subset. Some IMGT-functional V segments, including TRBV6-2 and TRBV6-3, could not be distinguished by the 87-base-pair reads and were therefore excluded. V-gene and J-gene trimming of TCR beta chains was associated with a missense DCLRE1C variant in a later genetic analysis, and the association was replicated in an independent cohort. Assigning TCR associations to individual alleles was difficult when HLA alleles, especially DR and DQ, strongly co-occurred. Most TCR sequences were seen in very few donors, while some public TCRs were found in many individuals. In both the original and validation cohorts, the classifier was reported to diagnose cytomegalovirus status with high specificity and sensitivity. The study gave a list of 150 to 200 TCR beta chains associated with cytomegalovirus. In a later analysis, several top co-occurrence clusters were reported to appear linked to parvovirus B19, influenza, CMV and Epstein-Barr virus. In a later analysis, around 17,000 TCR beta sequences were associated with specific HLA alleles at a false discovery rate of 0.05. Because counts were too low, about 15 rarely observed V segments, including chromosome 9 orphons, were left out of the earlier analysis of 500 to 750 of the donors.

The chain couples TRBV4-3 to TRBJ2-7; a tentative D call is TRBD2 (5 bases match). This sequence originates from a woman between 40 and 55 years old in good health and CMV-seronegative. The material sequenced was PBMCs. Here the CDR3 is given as CASSQETGICEQYF. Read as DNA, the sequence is TGCGCCAGCAGCCAAGAGACGGGGATCTGCGAGCAGTACTTC.